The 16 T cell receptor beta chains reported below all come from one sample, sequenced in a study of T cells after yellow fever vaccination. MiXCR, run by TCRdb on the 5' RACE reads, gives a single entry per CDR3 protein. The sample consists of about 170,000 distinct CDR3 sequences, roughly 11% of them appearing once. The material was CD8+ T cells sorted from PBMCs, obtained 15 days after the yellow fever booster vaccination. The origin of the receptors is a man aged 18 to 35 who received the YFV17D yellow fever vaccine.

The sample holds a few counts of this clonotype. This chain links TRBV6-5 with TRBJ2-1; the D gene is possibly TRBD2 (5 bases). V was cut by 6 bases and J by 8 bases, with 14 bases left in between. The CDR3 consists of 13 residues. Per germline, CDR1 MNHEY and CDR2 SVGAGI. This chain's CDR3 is CASSSGGPDEQFF. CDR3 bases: TGTGCCAGCAGCTCCGGAGGCCCCGATGAGCAGTTCTTC.

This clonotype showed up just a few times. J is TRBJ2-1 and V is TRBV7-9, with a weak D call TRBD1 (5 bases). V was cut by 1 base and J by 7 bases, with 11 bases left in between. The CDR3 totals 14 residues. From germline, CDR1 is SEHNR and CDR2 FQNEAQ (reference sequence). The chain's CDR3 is CASSLVVSGNEQFF. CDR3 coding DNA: TGTGCCAGCAGCTTAGTCGTCTCAGGGAATGAGCAGTTCTTC.

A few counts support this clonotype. Here the CDR3 reads CATSGRGPSNQPQHF. CDR3 coding DNA: TGTGCCACCAGCGGCCGGGGCCCTAGCAATCAGCCCCAGCATTTT. The V call is TRBV15, the J call TRBJ1-5; D perhaps matches TRBD1 (5 bases). Trimming shortened V by 5 bases and J by 0 bases, and 11 bases separated the two germline ends. The CDR3 covers 15 residues. Per germline, CDR1 LNHNV and CDR2 YYDKDF (reference sequence).

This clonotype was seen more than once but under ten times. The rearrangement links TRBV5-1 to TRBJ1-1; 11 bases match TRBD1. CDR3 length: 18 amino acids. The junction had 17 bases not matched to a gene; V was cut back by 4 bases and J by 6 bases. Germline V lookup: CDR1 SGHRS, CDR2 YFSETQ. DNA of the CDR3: TGCGCCAGCAGCCCACCTTACCGGGACAGGGGGTCCCTCGCTGAAGCTTTCTTT. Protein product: CASSPPYRDRGSLAEAFF.

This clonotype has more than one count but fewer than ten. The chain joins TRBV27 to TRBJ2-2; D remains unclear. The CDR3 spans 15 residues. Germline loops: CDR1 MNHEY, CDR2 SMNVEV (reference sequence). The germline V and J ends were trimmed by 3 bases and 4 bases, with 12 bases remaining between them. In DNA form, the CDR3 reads TGTGCCAGCAGTTTTCCCGGATCCTTCACCGGGGAGCTGTTTTTT. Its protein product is CASSFPGSFTGELFF.

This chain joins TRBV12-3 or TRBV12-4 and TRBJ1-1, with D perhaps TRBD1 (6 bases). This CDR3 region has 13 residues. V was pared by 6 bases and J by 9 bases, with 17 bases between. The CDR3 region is CASSQNRDAQAFF. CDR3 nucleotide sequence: TGTGCCAGCAGCCAAAACAGGGATGCTCAAGCTTTCTTT.

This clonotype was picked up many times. The CDR3, as DNA: TGCGCCAGCAGCCAATCCGGCAGCGGGGAGCTGTTTTTT. The encoded protein is CASSQSGSGELFF. This rearrangement joins TRBV4-3 to TRBJ2-2; D remains unclear. The CDR3 runs to 13 residues. Germline CDR1 and CDR2: LGHNA and YSLEER. Trimming took 2 bases from V and 7 from J, leaving 8 bases between them.

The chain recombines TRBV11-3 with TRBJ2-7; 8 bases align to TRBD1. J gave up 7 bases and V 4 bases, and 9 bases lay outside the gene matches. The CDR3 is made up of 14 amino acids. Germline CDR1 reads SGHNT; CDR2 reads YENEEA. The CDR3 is CASSWDRRPREQYV. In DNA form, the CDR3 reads TGTGCCAGCAGCTGGGACAGGAGGCCTCGGGAGCAGTACGTC.

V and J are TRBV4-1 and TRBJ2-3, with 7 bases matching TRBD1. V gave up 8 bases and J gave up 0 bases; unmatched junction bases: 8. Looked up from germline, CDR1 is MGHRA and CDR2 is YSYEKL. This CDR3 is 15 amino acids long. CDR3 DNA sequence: TGCGCCAGCGCGCACAGGGGTAGGAGCACAGATACGCAGTATTTT. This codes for CASAHRGRSTDTQYF.

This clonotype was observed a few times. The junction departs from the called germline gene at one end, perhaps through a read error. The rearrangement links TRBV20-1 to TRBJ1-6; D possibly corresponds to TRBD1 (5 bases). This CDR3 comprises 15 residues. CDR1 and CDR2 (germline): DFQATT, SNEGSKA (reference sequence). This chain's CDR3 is CSATGTATYNSPLHF. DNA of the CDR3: TGTAGTGCTACCGGGACGGCTACATATAATTCACCCCTCCACTTT.

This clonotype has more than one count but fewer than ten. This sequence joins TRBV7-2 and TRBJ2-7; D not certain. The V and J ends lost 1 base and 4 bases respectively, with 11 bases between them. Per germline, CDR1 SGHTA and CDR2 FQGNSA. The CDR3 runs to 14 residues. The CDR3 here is CASSLGSLTYEQYV. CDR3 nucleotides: TGTGCCAGCAGCTTAGGGTCGCTGACTTACGAGCAGTACGTC.

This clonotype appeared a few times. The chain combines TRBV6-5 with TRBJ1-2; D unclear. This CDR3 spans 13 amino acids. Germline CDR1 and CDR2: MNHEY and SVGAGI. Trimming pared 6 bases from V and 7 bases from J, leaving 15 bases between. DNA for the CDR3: TGTGCCAGCAGGCCCGGGAGGGCCGGTGGCTACACCTTC. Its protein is CASRPGRAGGYTF.

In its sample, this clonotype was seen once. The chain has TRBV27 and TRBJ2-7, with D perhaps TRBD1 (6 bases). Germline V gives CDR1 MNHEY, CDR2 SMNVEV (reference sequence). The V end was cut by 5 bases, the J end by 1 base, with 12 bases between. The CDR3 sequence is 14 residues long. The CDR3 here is CASSLNRDSYEQYV. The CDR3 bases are TGTGCCAGCAGTCTGAACAGGGATTCCTACGAGCAGTACGTC.

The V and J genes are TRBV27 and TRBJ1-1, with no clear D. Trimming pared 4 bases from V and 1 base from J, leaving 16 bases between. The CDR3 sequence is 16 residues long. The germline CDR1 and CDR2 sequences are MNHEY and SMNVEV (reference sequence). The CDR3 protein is CASSWCGSYANTEAFF. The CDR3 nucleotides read TGTGCCAGCAGTTGGTGTGGTTCGTACGCGAACACTGAAGCTTTCTTT.

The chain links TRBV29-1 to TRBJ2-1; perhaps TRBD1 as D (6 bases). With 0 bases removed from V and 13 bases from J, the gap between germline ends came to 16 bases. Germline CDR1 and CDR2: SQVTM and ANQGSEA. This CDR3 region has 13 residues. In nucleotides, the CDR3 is TGCAGCGTTGAAGATCCCCGACAGGTGGATCAGTTCTTC. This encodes CSVEDPRQVDQFF.

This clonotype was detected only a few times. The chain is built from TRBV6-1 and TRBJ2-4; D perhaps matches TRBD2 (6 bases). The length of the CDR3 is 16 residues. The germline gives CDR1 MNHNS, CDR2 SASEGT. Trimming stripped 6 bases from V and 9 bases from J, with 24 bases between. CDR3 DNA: TGTGCCAGCAGCGGCCGGGGGAAAGGACTGCCCGGCATTCAGTACTTC. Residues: CASSGRGKGLPGIQYF.